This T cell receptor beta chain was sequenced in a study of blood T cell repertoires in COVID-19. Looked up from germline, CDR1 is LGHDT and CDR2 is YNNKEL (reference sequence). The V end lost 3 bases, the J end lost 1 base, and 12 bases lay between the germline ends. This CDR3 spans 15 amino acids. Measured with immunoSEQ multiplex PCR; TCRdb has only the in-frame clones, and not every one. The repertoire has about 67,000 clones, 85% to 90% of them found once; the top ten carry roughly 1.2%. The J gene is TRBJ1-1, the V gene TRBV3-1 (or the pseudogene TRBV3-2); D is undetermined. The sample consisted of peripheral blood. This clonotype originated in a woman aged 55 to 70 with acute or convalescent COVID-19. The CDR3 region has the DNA TGTGCCAGCAGCCATGGCCCCGCGGGGAACACTGAAGCTTTCTTT. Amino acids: CASSHGPAGNTEAFF.